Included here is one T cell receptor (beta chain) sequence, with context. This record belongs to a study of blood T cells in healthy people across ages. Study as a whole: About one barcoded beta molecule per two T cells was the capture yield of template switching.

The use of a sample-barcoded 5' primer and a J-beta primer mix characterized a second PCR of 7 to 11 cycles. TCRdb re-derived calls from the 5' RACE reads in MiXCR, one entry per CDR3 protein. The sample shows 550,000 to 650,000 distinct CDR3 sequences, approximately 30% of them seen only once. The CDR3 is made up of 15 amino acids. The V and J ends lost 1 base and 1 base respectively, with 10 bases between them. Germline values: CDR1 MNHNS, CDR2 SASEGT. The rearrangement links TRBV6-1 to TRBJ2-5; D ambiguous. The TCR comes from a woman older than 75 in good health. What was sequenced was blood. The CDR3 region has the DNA TGTGCCAGCAGTGAAGTTGGGTGGTCCCAAGAGACCCAGTACTTC. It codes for CASSEVGWSQETQYF.